The present T cell receptor (beta chain) was sequenced within a study of blood T cells in healthy people across ages. Study outcomes and limitations: Underestimates were what the diversity estimates from one million T cells were considered to be. Among T cells, TCR beta diversity per million cells dropped roughly linearly as age rose. It was the long-lived donors that had more naive CD4+ cells and higher diversity than aged donors.

Germline V gene data show CDR1 as SGHRS and CDR2 as YFSETQ. The CDR3 has 16 amino acids. V was shortened by 6 bases and J by 4 bases, with 19 bases between the two germline ends. Primed by a sample-barcoded 5' primer and a J-beta primer mix, a second PCR proceeded for 7 to 11 cycles. Each sample yielded at least 2.5 million CDR3-containing paired-end reads. TCRdb processed the 5' RACE reads anew with MiXCR; each CDR3 protein has one entry. The sample lists over 1,500,000 distinct CDR3 sequences; roughly two fifths were seen once. A few counts support this clonotype. Its target is unknown. The sample taken for sequencing was blood. The J gene is TRBJ2-2, the V gene TRBV5-1; D tentatively reads TRBD1 or TRBD2 (5 bases each). The clonotype was recovered from a human donor in good health. In DNA, the CDR3 is TGCGCCAGCACCCTGGGGGATCCCCCGGGCACCGGGGAGCTGTTTTTT. Protein: CASTLGDPPGTGELFF.